The rows below give T cell receptor beta chains drawn from one sample of a study of shared clonotypes between healthy human individuals. This table comes from immunoSEQ multiplex PCR, and its TCRdb copy is limited to in-frame clones, with some not included. The repertoire includes hundreds of thousands of clones, roughly 70% of them detected once, and around 1.6% sits in the top ten. Sequencing was carried out using memory CD4+ T cells sorted from blood. Receptors originate from a woman under 40 in good health. Each CDR3 is given with its conserved first and last residue.

TRBV27	CASSFYRGYEQYF
TRBV14	CASSQDRGPATEAFF
TRBV2	CASSRTGGSPEAFF
TRBV5-4	CASSGARPGQRPLAQYF
TRBV30	CAWSPSDTQYF
TRBV5-1	CASSLANLGDDTDTQYF
TRBV28	CASTPGGNYGYTF
TRBV11-3	CASTWAAGVPYGYTF
TRBV5-1	CASSTGTGNEKLFF
TRBV25-1	CASSPRGTGDTEAFF
TRBV27	CASSSRGRELEKLFF
TRBV4-2	CASSQPTSNEKLFF
TRBV7-2	CASSSGTRTVPETQYF
TRBV5-4	CASSLSGVTQETQYF
TRBV28	CASRTGAGEKLFF
TRBV5-6	CASSSKAFSGNTIYF
TRBV19	CASSTTSGTAYEQYF
TRBV5-5	CASSLIHGRPYEQYF
TRBV11-3	CASSLSVGLAGDNEQFF
TRBV28	CASSLGTGGAFF
TRBV6-5	CASSYRGREKLFF
TRBV10-1	CASSEGSGGQETQYF
TRBV7-8	CASSPRDGDTGELFF
TRBV18	CASSPPGTSGYTGELFF
TRBV5-1	CASSLLAQETQYF
TRBV25-1	CASSDRSSDISYEQYF
TRBV2	CASSPGYEQYF
TRBV19	CASLPAGTTYNEQFF
TRBV7-3	CASSLTGDSYNEQFF
TRBV5-5	CASSNSRTGPTYEQYF
TRBV5-4	CASSPEGGNQPQHF
TRBV9	CASSAPETSGRWWSGELFF
TRBV7-8	CASSLRRVPGELFF
TRBV28	CASSSLLRPQHF
TRBV27	CASSPRVPSTDTQYF
TRBV19	CASRSPSGANVLTF
TRBV11-2	CASSLSGSSGELFF
TRBV5-8	CASSLRQVNYGYTF
TRBV5-5	CASSSTDRPNTGELFF
TRBV6-1	CASSVGDTGELFF